Shown below are 19 T cell receptor beta chains from a single sample sequenced in a study of CD8+ T cells in alopecia areata. The authors extracted RNA and reverse transcribed it into cDNA as the sequencing template. The table came from immunoSEQ multiplex PCR; TCRdb's copy has only in-frame clones and leaves some out. The table includes around 270,000 clones, 58% detected once. Treatment reported: oral pan-JAK inhibitor, 5-10 mg twice daily. The sample consisted of CD4+ T cells sorted from blood, taken at week 24, from a patient treated with tofacitinib. The receptors shown here come from a human donor with alopecia areata.

V gene TRBV7-9 combines with J gene TRBJ1-1, with D hard to call. The V end was cut by 0 bases, the J end by 5 bases, with 7 bases between. Per the germline V gene, CDR1 is SEHNR and CDR2 is FQNEAQ (reference sequence). The CDR3 has 13 residues. CDR3 loop: CASSLAGRTEAFF. CDR3 DNA sequence: TGTGCCAGCAGCTTAGCGGGGAGGACTGAAGCTTTCTTT.

The chain is built from TRBV2 and TRBJ2-3, with D perhaps assigned TRBD1 or TRBD2 (5 bases each). Trimming shortened V by 1 base and J by 2 bases, and 10 bases separated the two germline ends. This CDR3 region has 15 residues. CDR1 and CDR2 (germline): SNHLY, FYNNEI. CDR3 residues: CASSEGLGTTDTQYF. The CDR3 coding sequence is TGTGCCAGCAGTGAAGGGCTGGGGACCACAGATACGCAGTATTTT. Looking up the rest from reference TRBV2 and TRBJ2-3 gives the full variable domain: EPEVTQTPSHQVTQMGQEVILRCVPISNHLYFYWYRQILGQKVEFLVSFYNNEISEKSEIFDDQFSVERPDGSNFTLKIRSTKLEDSAMYFCASSEGLGTTDTQYFGPGTRLTVL.

The chain uses TRBV19 and TRBJ2-3; D call uncertain. Trimming stripped 9 bases from V and 2 bases from J, with 12 bases between. CDR1 LNHDA and CDR2 SQIVND come from the germline V gene (reference sequence). The CDR3 totals 13 residues. CDR3 coding DNA: TGTGCCAGGCCCACGGAAAACACAGATACGCAGTATTTT. Its protein product is CARPTENTDTQYF.

This chain connects TRBV18 to TRBJ1-2; possibly TRBD1 for D (5 bases). The V end was cut by 6 bases, the J end by 4 bases, with 12 bases between. The V gene's germline CDR1 is KGHSH and CDR2 LQKENI. The CDR3 covers 13 residues. The CDR3 DNA reads TGTGCCAGCTCTTTGGACACGGCCTATGGCTACACCTTC. It specifies CASSLDTAYGYTF.

The chain joins TRBV4-1 to TRBJ2-5, with 8 bases lining up with TRBD2. The V gene end was trimmed by 2 bases and the J gene end by 1 base; junction bases not matched to a gene: 12. The CDR3 sequence is 18 residues long. Germline V CDR1 and CDR2: MGHRA, YSYEKL. The CDR3 DNA reads TGCGCCAGCAGCCAATTAGGGTTAAAGCGGGGGCCCCAAGAGACCCAGTACTTC. Translation gives CASSQLGLKRGPQETQYF.

This clone was detected only a few times. The chain joins TRBV6-5 to TRBJ1-1; no reliable D call. Trimming took 0 bases from V and 0 from J, leaving 8 bases between them. Germline CDR1 MNHEY, CDR2 SVGAGI. This CDR3 region has 15 residues. The CDR3 nucleotides read TGTGCCAGCAGTTACTCACAGATAATGAACACTGAAGCTTTCTTT. This gives the protein CASSYSQIMNTEAFF.

This clone was seen only a few times. Other DNA sequences of this sample code for an identical CDR3. This chain uses TRBV29-1 with TRBJ2-7, with 7 nucleotides matching TRBD2. V lost 4 bases, J lost 3 bases, and 6 bases stayed unmatched. The germline gives CDR1 SQVTM, CDR2 ANQGSEA. The CDR3 is made up of 13 amino acids. The CDR3 spells CSVAPRGDYEQYF. The CDR3 DNA follows: TGCAGCGTTGCGCCCCGGGGGGACTACGAGCAGTACTTC.

This clone is a singleton in its sample. The chain combines TRBV7-2 with TRBJ2-1; D unresolved. V was clipped by 0 bases and J by 6 bases, with 9 bases between them. The CDR3 is 14 amino acids. Germline V CDR1 and CDR2: SGHTA, FQGNSA. CDR3 DNA: TGTGCCAGCAGCTTAGCGGTCACACGCAATGAGCAGTTCTTC. This codes for CASSLAVTRNEQFF. Full variable domain (outside the CDR3, taken from reference TRBV7-2 and TRBJ2-1): GAGVSQSPSNKVTEKGKDVELRCDPISGHTALYWYRQSLGQGLEFLIYFQGNSAPDKSGLPSDRFSAERTGGSVSTLTIQRTQQEDSAVYLCASSLAVTRNEQFFGPGTRLTVL.

The chain employs TRBV4-2 and TRBJ1-4; D uncertain. V was trimmed by 0 bases and J by 8 bases, leaving 13 bases between them. Per the germline V gene, CDR1 is LGHNA and CDR2 is YNFKEQ. This CDR3 has 15 amino acids. The CDR3 DNA is TGTGCCAGCAGCCAAGATCGGAGACATGTGGAAAAACTGTTTTTT. Translation gives CASSQDRRHVEKLFF.

Only a few counts were recorded for this clone. The rearrangement joins TRBV29-1 to TRBJ2-3, with D possibly being TRBD1 (5 bases). Trimming left V 6 bases short and J 2 bases short, with 12 bases between. The CDR3 length is 13 residues. The germline gives CDR1 SQVTM, CDR2 ANQGSEA. The CDR3 is CSVAGQVTDTQYF. In DNA, the CDR3 is TGCAGCGTCGCCGGACAAGTCACAGATACGCAGTATTTT.

The V gene is TRBV4-1, the J gene TRBJ1-6; D is unresolved. The CDR3 covers 15 residues. Trimming removed 3 bases from V and 5 bases from J, with 11 bases in between. Germline V CDR1 and CDR2: MGHRA, YSYEKL. The DNA for the CDR3 is TGCGCCAGCAGCCAGCGGGTCTTGGATAATTCACCCCTCCACTTT. It codes for CASSQRVLDNSPLHF.

The chain carries TRBV29-1 and TRBJ1-1, with unresolved D. The V and J ends lost 4 bases and 3 bases respectively, with 12 bases between them. Germline V gives CDR1 SQVTM, CDR2 ANQGSEA. This CDR3 spans 13 amino acids. CDR3 bases: TGCAGCGTTGGGTTGAGAGGCGACACTGAAGCTTTCTTT. Translating it yields CSVGLRGDTEAFF.

The chain uses TRBV7-2 and TRBJ2-7, with TRBD2 matching over 11 bases. This CDR3 comprises 16 residues. The V segment lost 1 base and the J segment 1 base; nucleotides outside the gene matches: 3. Germline V gives CDR1 SGHTA, CDR2 FQGNSA. For the CDR3, the DNA is TGTGCCAGCAGCTTAGAAGGGACTAGCGGATCCTACGAGCAGTACTTC. It is translated as CASSLEGTSGSYEQYF. The complete variable domain, with remaining parts taken from reference TRBV7-2 and TRBJ2-7, reads GAGVSQSPSNKVTEKGKDVELRCDPISGHTALYWYRQSLGQGLEFLIYFQGNSAPDKSGLPSDRFSAERTGGSVSTLTIQRTQQEDSAVYLCASSLEGTSGSYEQYFGPGTRLTVT.

The chain joins TRBV30 to TRBJ1-1; D call uncertain. The CDR3 runs 13 residues. V shed 4 bases and J shed 6 bases, with 15 bases lying between them. The germline V gene has CDR1 GTSNPN and CDR2 SVGIG (reference sequence). CDR3 region: CAWKSLGWAEAFF. The CDR3 DNA sequence: TGTGCCTGGAAGTCGCTTGGTTGGGCTGAAGCTTTCTTT.

This sequence joins TRBV5-5 and TRBJ2-4; perhaps TRBD1 as D (5 bases). The CDR3 has 15 amino acids. V was pared by 6 bases and J by 8 bases, with 21 bases between. Germline CDR1 and CDR2: SGHKS and YYEKEE (reference sequence). The CDR3 bases are TGTGCCAGCACCATTCCCCCAGGGATAGGGGACATTCAGTACTTC. This sequence encodes CASTIPPGIGDIQYF.

V usage is TRBV9 and J usage is TRBJ2-2; no firm D call. Germline V gene sequence: CDR1 SGDLS, CDR2 YYNGEE. V was trimmed by 0 bases and J by 0 bases, leaving 9 bases between them. This CDR3 comprises 16 residues. CDR3 protein: CASSVDAFANTGELFF. In DNA, the CDR3 is TGTGCCAGCAGCGTAGACGCCTTCGCGAACACCGGGGAGCTGTTTTTT.

The chain joins TRBV11-1 to TRBJ2-6; D is uncertain. The V gene lost 5 bases and the J gene lost 4 bases, with 9 bases spanning the gap. Looked up from germline, CDR1 is SGHAT and CDR2 is FQDESV (reference sequence). The CDR3 runs to 14 residues. The CDR3 sequence: CASSTSSGANVLTF. CDR3 DNA: TGTGCCAGCAGCACCTCCTCCGGGGCCAACGTCCTGACTTTC.

The chain is built from TRBV4-2 and TRBJ2-1, with D perhaps TRBD1 or TRBD2 (6 bases each). Germline CDR1 LGHNA, CDR2 YNFKEQ. The V end was cut by 5 bases, the J end by 7 bases, with 18 bases between. The CDR3 spans 15 residues. CDR3 coding DNA: TGTGCCAGCAGCTCCCGGGACACCCGGGGGAATGAGCAGTTCTTC. Translation: CASSSRDTRGNEQFF.

Here the CDR3 DNA reads TGTGCCTGGAGTGTAGCACGCGATACGCAGTATTTT. Its translation: CAWSVARDTQYF. The chain carries TRBV30 and TRBJ2-3; D is uncertain. This CDR3 comprises 12 residues. Germline CDR1 reads GTSNPN; CDR2 reads SVGIG (reference sequence). V was clipped by 0 bases and J by 6 bases, with 7 bases between them.